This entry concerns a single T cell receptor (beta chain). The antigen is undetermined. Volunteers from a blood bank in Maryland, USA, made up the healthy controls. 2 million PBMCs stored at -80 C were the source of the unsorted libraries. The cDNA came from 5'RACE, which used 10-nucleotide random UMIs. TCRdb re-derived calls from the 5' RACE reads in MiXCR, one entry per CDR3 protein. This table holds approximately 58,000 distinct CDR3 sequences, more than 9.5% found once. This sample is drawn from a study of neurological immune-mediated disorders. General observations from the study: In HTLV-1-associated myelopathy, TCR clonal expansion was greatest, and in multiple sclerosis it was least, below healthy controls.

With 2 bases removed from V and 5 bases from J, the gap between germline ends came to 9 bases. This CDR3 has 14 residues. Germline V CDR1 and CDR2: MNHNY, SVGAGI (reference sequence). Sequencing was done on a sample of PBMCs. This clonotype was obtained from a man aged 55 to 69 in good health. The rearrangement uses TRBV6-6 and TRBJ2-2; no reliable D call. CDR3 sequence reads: CASSYEQSTGELFF. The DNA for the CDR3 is TGTGCCAGCAGTTACGAACAGAGTACCGGGGAGCTGTTTTTT.